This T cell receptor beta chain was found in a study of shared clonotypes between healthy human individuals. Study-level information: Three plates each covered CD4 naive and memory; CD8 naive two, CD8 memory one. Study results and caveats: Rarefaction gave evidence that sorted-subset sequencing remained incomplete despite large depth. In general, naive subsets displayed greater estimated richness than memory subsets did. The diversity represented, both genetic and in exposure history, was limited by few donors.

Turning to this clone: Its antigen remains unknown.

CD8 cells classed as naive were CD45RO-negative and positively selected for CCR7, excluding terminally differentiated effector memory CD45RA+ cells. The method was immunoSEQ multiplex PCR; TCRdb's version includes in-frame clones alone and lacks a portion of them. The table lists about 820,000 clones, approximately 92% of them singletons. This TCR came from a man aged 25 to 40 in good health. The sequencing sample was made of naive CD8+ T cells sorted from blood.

The CDR3 DNA is TGTGCCAGAAGCCCAGACTATGGCCAAGAGACCCAGTACTTC. Translation: CARSPDYGQETQYF. V usage is TRBV5-3 and J usage is TRBJ2-5; TRBD2 is a possible D gene (5 bases). TRBV5-3 is given ORF status, its function remaining uncertain. V was cut by 4 bases and J by 1 base, with 11 bases left in between. The CDR3 runs 14 residues.